The 29 T cell receptor beta chains listed next were all sequenced from one sample in a study of shared clonotypes between healthy human individuals. Generated by immunoSEQ multiplex PCR, the TCRdb table keeps only in-frame clones and is missing some. The table includes about 2,100,000 clones, 85% to 95% detected once. The naive CD8 fraction comprised CD45RO-negative cells positively selected for CCR7 and excluded terminally differentiated effector memory CD45RA+ cells. The material sequenced was naive CD8+ T cells from PBMCs. Receptors were obtained from a man aged 18 to 29 in good health. Some clones in this sample may be carry-over from other donors' samples.

This chain joins TRBV5-1 and TRBJ1-1, with D perhaps TRBD1 (5 bases). Germline assignment: CDR1 SGHRS and CDR2 YFSETQ. The CDR3 loop spans 15 amino acids. Trimming cost V 4 bases and J 4 bases, with 17 bases left between them. CDR3 protein: CASSISVVGGTEAFF. The CDR3 coding sequence is TGCGCCAGCAGCATTTCAGTAGTCGGGGGCACTGAAGCTTTCTTT. Looking up the rest from reference TRBV5-1 and TRBJ1-1 gives the full variable domain: KAGVTQTPRYLIKTRGQQVTLSCSPISGHRSVSWYQQTPGQGLQFLFEYFSETQRNKGNFPGRFSGRQFSNSRSEMNVSTLELGDSALYLCASSISVVGGTEAFFGQGTRLTVV.

The chain links TRBV7-2 to TRBJ2-3; D may be TRBD2 (5 bases). The V and J ends lost 5 bases and 4 bases respectively, with 13 bases between them. The CDR3 runs 14 residues. CDR1 is SGHTA and CDR2 is FQGNSA in the germline V gene. CDR3 sequence (DNA): TGTGCCAGCAGCCCCGACTACCCCCCAGATACGCAGTATTTT. Translating gives CASSPDYPPDTQYF.

The chain employs TRBV7-3 and TRBJ2-1; TRBD1 agrees at 8 bases. This CDR3 region has 16 residues. The V gene end was trimmed by 5 bases and the J gene end by 1 base; junction bases not matched to a gene: 7. CDR1 and CDR2 from the germline V gene are SGHTA and FQGTGA. This CDR3 reads CASSRLQGASYNEQFF. The CDR3 DNA sequence: TGTGCCAGCAGCAGACTCCAGGGGGCTTCCTACAATGAGCAGTTCTTC.

A single count supports this clone. The gene calls are TRBV5-1 and TRBJ2-5; 8 bases are shared with TRBD2. The CDR3 has 16 residues. Unmatched junction bases numbered 15, after V lost 6 bases and J lost 5 bases. Looked up from germline, CDR1 is SGHRS and CDR2 is YFSETQ. In nucleotides, the CDR3 is TGCGCCAGCAACGGGGGGGAGACCAGTCCCGGGGAGACCCAGTACTTC. Amino acids: CASNGGETSPGETQYF.

This clone has a single count. V is TRBV7-9 and J is TRBJ2-7; the match to TRBD1 covers 11 bases. Unmatched junction bases numbered 3, after V lost 2 bases and J lost 3 bases. Germline V CDR1 and CDR2: SEHNR, FQNEAQ (reference sequence). The CDR3 has 15 residues. CDR3 bases: TGTGCCAGCAGCTTATACGGGACAGGGGGCTACGAGCAGTACTTC. This translates into CASSLYGTGGYEQYF.

The chain couples TRBV21-1 to TRBJ2-4; no DNA check was done on the table's D call, TRBD1. TRBV21-1 has pseudogene status. The CDR3 is 20 amino acids. In DNA, the CDR3 is TGTGCCAGCAGCAAACTGAGTGGACAGGGGCTTTTTGAAGGCAAAAACATTCAGTACTTC. Translated, it gives CASSKLSGQGLFEGKNIQYF.

The V and J genes are TRBV7-7 and TRBJ2-4, with 7 bases that match TRBD1. Trimming at V came to 7 bases and at J to 0 bases, leaving 15 bases not matched to a gene. Germline V CDR1 and CDR2: SSHAT, FNYEAQ (reference sequence). CDR3 size: 18 residues. The CDR3 is CASILKGQSETAKNIQYF. The CDR3 DNA reads as TGTGCCAGCATCCTTAAGGGACAGTCGGAGACAGCCAAAAACATTCAGTACTTC.

Notes on this clone: At the DNA level, this CDR3 is encoded by other sequences in the same sample as well. This chain connects TRBV5-1 to TRBJ2-2; D unclear. Germline V gene data show CDR1 as SGHRS and CDR2 as YFSETQ. CDR3 length: 14 amino acids. V was shortened by 0 bases and J by 1 base, with 4 bases between the two germline ends. CDR3 in amino acids: CASSLARNTGELFF. In DNA form, the CDR3 reads TGCGCCAGCAGCTTGGCGAGGAACACCGGGGAGCTGTTTTTT.

The chain is built from TRBV7-2 and TRBJ2-4; no clear D gene. Germline lookup yields CDR1 SGHTA and CDR2 FQGNSA. The CDR3 runs 16 residues. V was shortened by 1 base and J by 3 bases, with 13 bases between the two germline ends. This CDR3 is CASSLVSEGIKNIQYF. Written as DNA, the CDR3 is TGTGCCAGCAGCTTAGTCAGCGAAGGAATCAAAAACATTCAGTACTTC.

The chain joins TRBV15 to TRBJ2-5; tentatively, D is TRBD2 (5 bases). In germline, CDR1 is LNHNV, CDR2 YYDKDF (reference sequence). V lost 6 bases and J lost 0, with 11 bases in between. This CDR3 contains 14 residues. The CDR3 spells CATSVRRYQETQYF. CDR3 DNA: TGTGCCACCAGTGTGAGGAGGTACCAAGAGACCCAGTACTTC.

On this clone: Other DNA sequences of this sample code for an identical CDR3. The chain links TRBV28 to TRBJ1-1, with no clear D. The germline V and J ends were trimmed by 1 base and 2 bases, with 8 bases remaining between them. This CDR3 has 14 residues. CDR1 and CDR2 from the germline V gene are MDHEN and SYDVKM. In DNA form, the CDR3 reads TGTGCCAGCAGTTTATATGGGGTAAACACTGAAGCTTTCTTT. Amino acids: CASSLYGVNTEAFF.

The chain employs TRBV28 and TRBJ2-7; D remains unclear. V shed 6 bases and J shed 1 base, with 16 bases lying between them. CDR3 length: 15 residues. Germline lookup yields CDR1 MDHEN and CDR2 SYDVKM. The CDR3 DNA sequence: TGTGCCAGCAGGTCCCCGCGACGGACGTCCTACGAGCAGTACTTC. Translated, it gives CASRSPRRTSYEQYF.

The chain has TRBV10-3 and TRBJ2-6, with a possible D match to TRBD1 (6 bases). Trimming shortened V by 3 bases and J by 0 bases, and 15 bases separated the two germline ends. The CDR3 is made up of 18 amino acids. In germline, CDR1 is ENHRY, CDR2 SYGVKD. The CDR3 coding sequence is TGTGCCATCAGTGAAAGGGCAGGGGCGCTCTCTGGGGCCAACGTCCTGACTTTC. It is translated as CAISERAGALSGANVLTF.

This chain's CDR3 is CAISGASNQPQHF. The CDR3 DNA sequence: TGTGCCATCAGTGGGGCTAGCAATCAGCCCCAGCATTTT. The chain has TRBV10-3 and TRBJ1-5, with unresolved D. Trimming removed 4 bases at V and 0 bases at J, with 4 bases between. The CDR3 is 13 amino acids. The germline V gene has CDR1 ENHRY and CDR2 SYGVKD.

The CDR3 DNA reads as TGTGCCAGCACCCCACTAGCGGGAGTTGCGTACGAGCAGTACTTC. It yields the protein CASTPLAGVAYEQYF. This rearrangement joins TRBV6-1 to TRBJ2-7; 11 positions match TRBD2. Germline loops: CDR1 MNHNS, CDR2 SASEGT. With 7 bases clipped from V and 4 bases from J, the junction kept 9 bases outside the gene matches. This CDR3 region has 15 residues.

V usage is TRBV5-4 and J usage is TRBJ1-2; D is unresolved. The V end lost 0 bases, the J end lost 8 bases, and 11 bases lay between the germline ends. The CDR3 totals 13 residues. Germline V lookup: CDR1 SGHNT, CDR2 YYREEE (reference sequence). CDR3 protein: CASSLDGSGGYTF. The CDR3 DNA sequence: TGTGCCAGCAGCTTGGACGGTTCGGGAGGCTACACCTTC. Complete variable domain (other parts from reference TRBV5-4 and TRBJ1-2): ETGVTQSPTHLIKTRGQQVTLRCSSQSGHNTVSWYQQALGQGPQFIFQYYREEENGRGNFPPRFSGLQFPNYSSELNVNALELDDSALYLCASSLDGSGGYTFGSGTRLTVV.

CDR3 region: CASTLGELFF. The CDR3 DNA reads TGTGCCAGCACCCTAGGGGAGCTGTTTTTT. V and J are TRBV7-9 and TRBJ2-2; D uncertain. V lost 7 bases and J 8 bases, leaving 5 bases between the germline ends. CDR1 is SEHNR and CDR2 is FQNEAQ in the germline V gene (reference sequence). The CDR3 covers 10 residues.

The rearrangement joins TRBV4-1 to TRBJ2-5, with 9 bases that match TRBD2. Trimming cost V 0 bases and J 5 bases; bases outside gene matches: 10. This CDR3 is 17 amino acids long. Germline lookup yields CDR1 MGHRA and CDR2 YSYEKL. CDR3 sequence reads: CASSQDPIAGEGETQYF. For the CDR3, the DNA is TGCGCCAGCAGCCAAGACCCGATAGCGGGAGAGGGGGAGACCCAGTACTTC.

The chain couples TRBV18 to TRBJ2-1, with unresolved D. V was clipped by 4 bases and J by 8 bases, with 18 bases between them. CDR1 is KGHSH, CDR2 LQKENI, per germline. This CDR3 has 15 amino acids. CDR3 in DNA: TGTGCCAGCTCACTCCCCGTCAAGGTACGTGATGAGCAGTTCTTC. Translation gives CASSLPVKVRDEQFF.

As concerns this clone: This sample includes further DNA sequences coding for the same CDR3. The V call is TRBV9, the J call TRBJ1-1; D is ambiguous. CDR3 length equals 14 residues. CDR1 is SGDLS and CDR2 is YYNGEE in the germline V gene. Trimming shortened V by 0 bases and J by 4 bases, and 10 bases separated the two germline ends. The CDR3 region has the DNA TGTGCCAGCAGCGTAGCTGTGGGAGGCACTGAAGCTTTCTTT. Protein product: CASSVAVGGTEAFF.

This clone was observed a few times. The rearrangement links TRBV5-4 to TRBJ1-1; D is possibly TRBD1 (6 bases). The CDR3 loop spans 14 amino acids. Germline-derived CDR1 and CDR2 are SGHNT and YYREEE (reference sequence). Trimming took off 4 bases at V and 1 base at J, with 11 bases between the two ends. The CDR3 sequence: CASSPGTRNTEAFF. The CDR3 nucleotides read TGTGCCAGCAGCCCCGGGACACGGAACACTGAAGCTTTCTTT.

Remarks on this clone: This sample also contains other DNA sequences that code for the same CDR3. This chain links TRBV9 with TRBJ2-7; D unclear. CDR3 size: 14 residues. Trimming shortened V by 0 bases and J by 2 bases, and 9 bases separated the two germline ends. The V gene's germline CDR1 is SGDLS and CDR2 YYNGEE. CDR3: CASSVEVGPYEQYF. CDR3 nucleotides: TGTGCCAGCAGCGTAGAAGTAGGGCCCTACGAGCAGTACTTC. Together with reference TRBV9 and TRBJ2-7, the CDR3 gives the full variable domain: DSGVTQTPKHLITATGQRVTLRCSPRSGDLSVYWYQQSLDQGLQFLIQYYNGEERAKGNILERFSAQQFPDLHSELNLSSLELGDSALYFCASSVEVGPYEQYFGPGTRLTVT.

This clone was seen a few times. The chain carries TRBV9 and TRBJ1-2; the match to TRBD1 covers 8 bases. Trimming cost V 3 bases and J 5 bases; bases outside gene matches: 9. In germline, CDR1 is SGDLS, CDR2 YYNGEE. This CDR3 contains 15 residues. CDR3 nucleotides: TGTGCCAGCAGCGGCTCAGGGGGCGGTTCGTATGGCTACACCTTC. Residues: CASSGSGGGSYGYTF.

J is TRBJ2-2 and V is TRBV9; D may be TRBD1 (6 bases). The CDR3 totals 16 residues. Trimming pared 3 bases from V and 4 bases from J, leaving 16 bases between. Looked up from germline, CDR1 is SGDLS and CDR2 is YYNGEE. In nucleotides, the CDR3 is TGTGCCAGCAGCGGTCGCACAGGGAAGGGCACCGGGGAGCTGTTTTTT. Encoded protein: CASSGRTGKGTGELFF.

With respect to this clone: Within the sample, other DNA sequences also encode this same CDR3. The chain has TRBV10-3 and TRBJ2-3; TRBD2 matches 8 bases. V shed 0 bases and J 0 bases; nucleotides not matched to a gene: 2. Germline V lookup: CDR1 ENHRY, CDR2 SYGVKD. The CDR3 is 16 amino acids. For the CDR3, the DNA is TGTGCCATCAGTGAGTCGGCGGGGGGTAGCACAGATACGCAGTATTTT. It translates to CAISESAGGSTDTQYF.

A word on this clone: In the same sample, other DNA sequences code for this CDR3. The chain is built from TRBV9 and TRBJ1-1, with a possible D match to TRBD1 (5 bases). Between the trimmed V and J ends, which lost 2 bases and 2 bases, there was a span of 10 bases. CDR3 length: 14 amino acids. From germline, CDR1 is SGDLS and CDR2 YYNGEE. The CDR3 here is CASSVAGSNTEAFF. The CDR3 DNA is TGTGCCAGCAGCGTGGCAGGGTCTAACACTGAAGCTTTCTTT.

The J gene is TRBJ2-7, the V gene TRBV14; 8 bases fit TRBD1. This CDR3 has 15 residues. V lost 0 bases and J lost 3; bases outside the gene matches: 4. Germline-derived CDR1 and CDR2 are SGHDN and FVKESK. CDR3 amino acids: CASSQDRGRGYEQYF. The DNA of the CDR3 is TGTGCCAGCAGCCAAGACAGGGGGCGAGGCTACGAGCAGTACTTC.

The rearrangement uses TRBV12-5 and TRBJ2-5; D tentatively reads TRBD1 or TRBD2 (5 bases each). This CDR3 has 14 amino acids. Germline loops: CDR1 LGHNT, CDR2 FRNRAP. Trimming took 6 bases from V and 2 from J, leaving 13 bases between them. Here the CDR3 reads CASGLGWGQETQYF. The CDR3 coding sequence is TGTGCTAGTGGCCTCGGATGGGGGCAAGAGACCCAGTACTTC.

This chain links TRBV6-6 with TRBJ1-1; 7 bases map to TRBD1. With V trimmed by 0 bases and J by 7 bases, 2 bases remained unmatched. The CDR3 totals 13 residues. Germline assignment: CDR1 MNHNY and CDR2 SVGAGI (reference sequence). CDR3 bases: TGTGCCAGCAGTTACTCGGGACAGAATGAAGCTTTCTTT. The encoded protein is CASSYSGQNEAFF.